These 3 T cell receptor beta chains came from one sample sequenced in a study of neoadjuvant nivolumab and ipilimumab in lung cancer. Generated by immunoSEQ multiplex PCR, the TCRdb table keeps only in-frame clones and is missing some. The profile shows approximately 7,000 clones, 75% to 90% of them singletons. Material: tumor tissue, obtained after neoadjuvant nivolumab, alone or with ipilimumab, at or shortly before surgery. The receptors originated from an adult with non-small cell lung cancer.

The CDR3 spells CASSPHGTYSGNTIYF. As DNA, the CDR3 is TGCGCCAGCAGCCCTCATGGCACCTACTCTGGAAACACCATATATTTT. This rearrangement joins TRBV5-1 to TRBJ1-3; D uncertain. CDR1 is SGHRS and CDR2 is YFSETQ in the germline V gene. This CDR3 has 16 amino acids. V was cut by 4 bases and J by 0 bases, with 14 bases left in between.

The chain carries TRBV29-1 and TRBJ2-7; 8 bases match TRBD2. CDR1 is SQVTM, CDR2 ANQGSEA, per germline. V lost 2 bases and J lost 7; bases outside the gene matches: 7. This CDR3 contains 13 residues. CDR3 residues: CSVENAGGGEQYF. The CDR3 nucleotides are TGCAGCGTTGAAAACGCGGGGGGCGGGGAGCAGTACTTC.

This rearrangement joins TRBV10-3 to TRBJ1-1, with 9 bases lining up with TRBD1. The germline V gene has CDR1 ENHRY and CDR2 SYGVKD. The V gene end was trimmed by 6 bases and the J gene end by 4 bases; junction bases not matched to a gene: 0. This CDR3 has 12 residues. CDR3 DNA sequence: TGTGCCATCAGACAGGGGGCCACTGAAGCTTTCTTT. Translated: CAIRQGATEAFF.